The 15 T cell receptor beta chains reported below all come from one sample, sequenced in a study of blood T cell repertoires in COVID-19. The table came from immunoSEQ multiplex PCR; TCRdb's copy has only in-frame clones and leaves some out. The sample lists about 100,000 clones; approximately 86% were seen once. Sequences were obtained from peripheral blood. These receptors came from a human donor in a cohort sampled during active COVID-19.

This clone was recorded once. V and J are TRBV6-5 and TRBJ2-3, with 12 bases that match TRBD2. Germline V gives CDR1 MNHEY, CDR2 SVGAGI. The V gene end was trimmed by 6 bases and the J gene end by 11 bases; junction bases not matched to a gene: 9. The CDR3 contains 14 residues. CDR3 in amino acids: CASSSSGRAPWQYF. CDR3 in DNA: TGTGCCAGCAGCTCTAGCGGGAGGGCCCCTTGGCAGTATTTT.

In its sample, this clone was seen a few times. The chain links TRBV5-1 to TRBJ2-2; TRBD2 matches at 10 bases. V shed 0 bases, J shed 4 bases, and the junction held 9 bases outside the gene matches. Germline V CDR1 and CDR2: SGHRS, YFSETQ. The CDR3 consists of 18 residues. CDR3 in amino acids: CASSLGLAGDRGTGELFF. The CDR3 DNA reads TGCGCCAGCAGCTTGGGGCTAGCGGGAGACCGAGGCACCGGGGAGCTGTTTTTT.

The genes are TRBV19 and TRBJ2-1, with D possibly being TRBD2 (5 bases). CDR3 length: 17 amino acids. Trimming cost V 7 bases and J 0 bases, with 19 bases left between them. Germline V gene sequence: CDR1 LNHDA, CDR2 SQIVND (reference sequence). The CDR3 region has the DNA TGTGCCAGTATAGAAGGAGGCGGGCTGAGCTCCTACAATGAGCAGTTCTTC. Translated, it gives CASIEGGGLSSYNEQFF.

The chain couples TRBV19 to TRBJ1-1; 9 bases are a match to TRBD1. Germline V gives CDR1 LNHDA, CDR2 SQIVND (reference sequence). V was clipped by 5 bases and J by 5 bases; unmatched bases: 15. The CDR3 is 17 amino acids. DNA for the CDR3: TGTGCCAGTAGTCGTTTTGGGTCGGGACAGGGACAGACTGAAGCTTTCTTT. Amino acids: CASSRFGSGQGQTEAFF.

This clone was counted once. The V gene is TRBV2, the J gene TRBJ1-6, with D tentatively TRBD1 (6 bases). The V end was cut by 6 bases, the J end by 7 bases, with 13 bases between. Germline-derived CDR1 and CDR2 are SNHLY and FYNNEI. This CDR3 has 14 residues. CDR3 region: CASRPGHRNSPLHF. CDR3 nucleotides: TGTGCCAGCAGACCGGGACACCGAAATTCACCCCTCCACTTT.

This chain connects TRBV19 to TRBJ1-5, with TRBD1 identical over 7 bases. Germline-derived CDR1 and CDR2 are LNHDA and SQIVND (reference sequence). The CDR3 has 14 residues. V shed 9 bases and J 4 bases; nucleotides not matched to a gene: 9. DNA of the CDR3: TGTGCCAGCCGCGAAGGGGGCAGGAATCAGCCCCAGCATTTT. Its protein is CASREGGRNQPQHF.

The rearrangement uses TRBV28 and TRBJ2-7, with TRBD2 identical over 9 bases. This CDR3 is built from 14 residues. Germline values: CDR1 MDHEN, CDR2 SYDVKM. The trim removed 5 bases at V and 5 bases at J, leaving 7 bases unmatched. The CDR3 DNA follows: TGTGCCAGCAGTCTGCGCGGGAGGGTGGACGAGCAGTACTTC. This translates into CASSLRGRVDEQYF.

This chain joins TRBV11-2 and TRBJ2-4; no definite D call. Trimming shortened V by 1 base and J by 0 bases, and 7 bases separated the two germline ends. In germline, CDR1 is SGHAT, CDR2 FQNNGV. The CDR3 loop spans 15 amino acids. CDR3 protein: CASSLVELAKNIQYF. For the CDR3, the DNA is TGTGCCAGCAGCTTAGTAGAGTTAGCCAAAAACATTCAGTACTTC.

This clone was counted only a few times. J is TRBJ2-7 and V is TRBV11-1; a weak D match, TRBD2 (6 bases). The CDR3 runs to 13 residues. Per the germline V gene, CDR1 is SGHAT and CDR2 is FQDESV (reference sequence). Between the trimmed V and J ends, which lost 4 bases and 5 bases, there was a span of 12 bases. The CDR3 is CASSSAGGHEQYF. CDR3 nucleotide sequence: TGTGCCAGCAGCTCCGCCGGGGGTCACGAGCAGTACTTC.

V is TRBV28 and J is TRBJ2-7; 13 bases match TRBD2. This CDR3 has 15 residues. V trimming: 5 bases; J trimming: 3 bases; junction bases outside the gene matches: 4. Per germline, CDR1 MDHEN and CDR2 SYDVKM. CDR3 residues: CASSGGLAGDYEQYF. The CDR3 DNA is TGTGCCAGCAGTGGAGGACTAGCGGGAGACTACGAGCAGTACTTC.

V is TRBV29-1 and J is TRBJ2-2, with 7 positions matching TRBD1. V was clipped by 6 bases and J by 6 bases; unmatched bases: 10. This CDR3 comprises 14 residues. Per the germline V gene, CDR1 is SQVTM and CDR2 is ANQGSEA. The CDR3 loop is CSVKEDRDAGELFF. CDR3 nucleotides: TGCAGCGTCAAGGAAGACAGGGATGCCGGGGAGCTGTTTTTT.

The chain links TRBV11-1 to TRBJ2-5; no definite D call. The CDR3 is 11 amino acids. Germline V gene data show CDR1 as SGHAT and CDR2 as FQDESV (reference sequence). The ends were cut back, 5 bases at V and 5 bases at J, with 6 bases in the middle. For the CDR3, the DNA is TGTGCCAGCAGCCCCTCGGAGACCCAGTACTTC. Translated, it gives CASSPSETQYF.

V and J are TRBV6-1 and TRBJ2-5, with D possibly matching TRBD2 (5 bases). The CDR3 sequence is 15 residues long. CDR1 and CDR2 (germline): MNHNS, SASEGT. Trimming cost V 3 bases and J 7 bases, with 18 bases left between them. The CDR3 is CASSDLPGKGGTQYF. The CDR3 region has the DNA TGTGCCAGCAGTGATTTGCCAGGCAAAGGAGGGACCCAGTACTTC.

The rearrangement joins TRBV7-9 to TRBJ2-7; D is undetermined. The CDR3 contains 13 residues. The V gene's germline CDR1 is SEHNR and CDR2 FQNEAQ (reference sequence). Trimming took off 3 bases at V and 1 base at J, with 7 bases between the two ends. The CDR3 is CASSFDKSYEQYF. The CDR3, as DNA: TGTGCCAGCAGCTTTGACAAGTCCTACGAGCAGTACTTC. Complete variable domain (other parts from reference TRBV7-9 and TRBJ2-7): DTGVSQNPRHKITKRGQNVTFRCDPISEHNRLYWYRQTLGQGPEFLTYFQNEAQLEKSRLLSDRFSAERPKGSFSTLEIQRTEQGDSAMYLCASSFDKSYEQYFGPGTRLTVT.

The rearrangement joins TRBV7-2 to TRBJ2-2; a weak D match, TRBD1 (5 bases). V gave up 2 bases and J gave up 7 bases, with 11 bases separating them. The germline CDR1 and CDR2 sequences are SGHTA and FQGNSA. This CDR3 has 14 amino acids. This chain's CDR3 is CASSLYAGNGELFF. The CDR3 coding sequence is TGTGCCAGCAGCTTATATGCAGGGAACGGGGAGCTGTTTTTT.